This passage covers 17 T cell receptor beta chains from one sample sequenced in a study of OX40 agonist ivuxolimab in advanced cancers. Sequenced by immunoSEQ multiplex PCR; TCRdb stores in-frame clones only, minus some. The repertoire holds about 71,000 clones, around 94% seen once, with around 16% in the top ten. The sequenced sample was CD4+ or CD8+ T cells sorted from blood, obtained in a trial of the OX40 agonist ivuxolimab. These receptors all come from an adult with an advanced solid tumor such as melanoma, head and neck, liver or kidney cancer.

This chain links TRBV6-5 with TRBJ2-1; perhaps TRBD2 as D (6 bases). This CDR3 has 15 residues. Germline values: CDR1 MNHEY, CDR2 SVGAGI. Trimming removed 5 bases from V and 0 bases from J, with 11 bases in between. In nucleotides, the CDR3 is TGTGCCAGCAGTAGTTGGGAGGCCTCCTACAATGAGCAGTTCTTC. This encodes CASSSWEASYNEQFF.

CDR3 in DNA: TGTGCCAGTAGTCAGGGGACAGGGGTTGAAAAACTGTTTTTT. Protein product: CASSQGTGVEKLFF. This sequence joins TRBV19 and TRBJ1-4; 10 positions match TRBD1. J was trimmed by 7 bases and V by 5 bases; bases with no gene match: 4. The germline gives CDR1 LNHDA, CDR2 SQIVND (reference sequence). The CDR3 is 14 residues long.

The J gene is TRBJ1-2, the V gene TRBV10-2; no clear D. This CDR3 has 15 residues. Germline loops: CDR1 WSHSY, CDR2 SAAADI. V was cut by 1 base and J by 13 bases, with 22 bases left in between. CDR3 in DNA: TGCGCCAGCAGTGAGTACCGTCTAATCCAAGGCGGTGGCACCTTC. Translated, it gives CASSEYRLIQGGGTF.

The CDR3 sequence is CATSRDAPGGSSGYTF. CDR3 nucleotides: TGTGCCACCAGCAGAGATGCCCCGGGGGGGTCTTCTGGCTACACCTTC. This chain connects TRBV15 to TRBJ1-2; weak D call: TRBD1 (5 bases). From germline, CDR1 is LNHNV and CDR2 YYDKDF (reference sequence). This CDR3 has 16 amino acids. V dropped 0 bases and J dropped 7 bases, with 18 bases sitting between them.

J is TRBJ2-3 and V is TRBV5-6; D is unclear. The ends were cut back, 4 bases at V and 6 bases at J, with 9 bases in the middle. The CDR3 has 12 amino acids. Germline V gives CDR1 SGHDT, CDR2 YYEEEE. The CDR3: CASSVDGDTQYF. DNA of the CDR3: TGTGCCAGCAGCGTGGACGGGGATACGCAGTATTTT.

For this clone: Compared with germline, one end of the junction differs, possibly owing to a read error. This chain links TRBV7-7 with TRBJ2-6, with D hard to call. Germline CDR1 is SSHAT and CDR2 is FNYEAQ (reference sequence). The CDR3 is 15 amino acids. The CDR3 region is CASSQLHSGANVLTF. As DNA, the CDR3 is TGTGCTAGCAGTCAACTCCACTCTGGGGCCAACGTCCTGACTTTC.

The chain has TRBV29-1 and TRBJ2-3, with TRBD2 matching over 16 bases. Per the germline V gene, CDR1 is SQVTM and CDR2 is ANQGSEA. CDR3 size: 15 residues. V dropped 6 bases and J dropped 4; count of bases not matched to a gene: 4. The CDR3 DNA sequence: TGCAGCGTGGCTGGGACTAGCGGGAGGGCAGATACGCAGTATTTT. Its protein product is CSVAGTSGRADTQYF.

The chain combines TRBV7-6 with TRBJ1-5; D not certain. CDR3 length: 13 residues. The ends were cut back, 6 bases at V and 5 bases at J, with 11 bases in the middle. CDR1 is SGHVS, CDR2 FNYEAQ, per germline. CDR3 region: CASRNGVDQPQHF. CDR3 nucleotide sequence: TGTGCCAGCAGAAATGGTGTCGATCAGCCCCAGCATTTT.

The chain carries TRBV11-2 and TRBJ2-1, with D unresolved. This CDR3 is built from 12 residues. Germline CDR1 reads SGHAT; CDR2 reads FQNNGV. The germline V and J ends were trimmed by 8 bases and 6 bases, with 11 bases remaining between them. This chain's CDR3 is CASRSLTNEQFF. The CDR3 nucleotides are TGTGCCAGCCGTTCCCTTACCAATGAGCAGTTCTTC.

The chain uses TRBV14 and TRBJ1-2; possible D gene TRBD1, 6 bases. Trimming left V 2 bases short and J 7 bases short, with 14 bases between. This CDR3 contains 14 residues. Germline CDR1 reads SGHDN; CDR2 reads FVKESK. Here the CDR3 reads CASSQRGGPGGYTF. For the CDR3, the DNA is TGTGCCAGCAGCCAAAGGGGGGGCCCCGGTGGCTACACCTTC.

J is TRBJ2-1 and V is TRBV7-6; a possible D gene is TRBD1 (5 bases). The CDR3 has 17 amino acids. Trimming shortened V by 2 bases and J by 8 bases, and 22 bases separated the two germline ends. Germline V gene sequence: CDR1 SGHVS, CDR2 FNYEAQ. The CDR3 DNA reads TGTGCCAGCAGCTTAAGGGTAATCCAGGGTCCGCTCGATGAGCAGTTCTTC. It specifies CASSLRVIQGPLDEQFF.

The gene calls are TRBV7-9 and TRBJ2-3, with a weak D call TRBD1 (6 bases). In germline, CDR1 is SEHNR, CDR2 FQNEAQ (reference sequence). The ends were cut back, 4 bases at V and 6 bases at J, with 20 bases in the middle. The CDR3 runs 16 residues. The CDR3 DNA reads as TGTGCCAGCAGCTACTTAGACAGGCCCGACCCTGATACGCAGTATTTT. Encoded protein: CASSYLDRPDPDTQYF.

This chain joins TRBV5-6 and TRBJ2-7; TRBD2 might be the D (6 bases). The CDR3 contains 12 residues. The germline CDR1 and CDR2 sequences are SGHDT and YYEEEE. V was cut by 3 bases and J by 6 bases, with 10 bases left in between. CDR3 sequence: CASSSLAVEQYF. CDR3 DNA sequence: TGTGCCAGCAGCTCATTAGCGGTCGAGCAGTACTTC.

V gene TRBV30 combines with J gene TRBJ1-2, with 11 nucleotides matching TRBD1. The CDR3 is 16 amino acids. V dropped 0 bases and J dropped 5; count of bases not matched to a gene: 8. Germline V gene data show CDR1 as GTSNPN and CDR2 as SVGIG (reference sequence). The CDR3 reads CAWSVIGQGAYYGYTF. The CDR3 bases are TGTGCCTGGAGTGTGATCGGACAGGGGGCGTATTATGGCTACACCTTC. The complete variable domain, with remaining parts taken from reference TRBV30 and TRBJ1-2, reads SQTIHQWPATLVQPVGSPLSLECTVEGTSNPNLYWYRQAAGRGLQLLFYSVGIGQISSEVPQNLSASRPQDRQFILSSKKLLLSDSGFYLCAWSVIGQGAYYGYTFGSGTRLTVV.

This clone was found once. The rearrangement joins TRBV7-8 to TRBJ2-7; the D is unclear. The V end was cut by 3 bases, the J end by 0 bases, with 9 bases between. The germline gives CDR1 SGHVS, CDR2 FQNEAQ. The CDR3 has 14 residues. DNA of the CDR3: TGTGCCAGCAGCTTGGGCAGAAGCTCCTACGAGCAGTACTTC. The encoded protein is CASSLGRSSYEQYF.

This sequence joins TRBV6-5 and TRBJ1-2; no firm D call. The CDR3 covers 11 residues. CDR1 is MNHEY and CDR2 is SVGAGI in the germline V gene. Trimming stripped 0 bases from V and 7 bases from J, with 3 bases between. CDR3 amino acids: CASSYSVGYTF. CDR3 sequence (DNA): TGTGCCAGCAGTTACTCGGTTGGCTACACCTTC.

The chain has TRBV29-1 and TRBJ2-1, with 7 nucleotides matching TRBD2. After removal of 8 bases from V and 1 base from J, the junction contained 8 bases not matched to a gene. This CDR3 region has 14 residues. Germline-derived CDR1 and CDR2 are SQVTM and ANQGSEA. The CDR3 protein is CSLVKGGSYNEQFF. CDR3 bases: TGCAGCCTTGTTAAGGGAGGGTCCTACAATGAGCAGTTCTTC.